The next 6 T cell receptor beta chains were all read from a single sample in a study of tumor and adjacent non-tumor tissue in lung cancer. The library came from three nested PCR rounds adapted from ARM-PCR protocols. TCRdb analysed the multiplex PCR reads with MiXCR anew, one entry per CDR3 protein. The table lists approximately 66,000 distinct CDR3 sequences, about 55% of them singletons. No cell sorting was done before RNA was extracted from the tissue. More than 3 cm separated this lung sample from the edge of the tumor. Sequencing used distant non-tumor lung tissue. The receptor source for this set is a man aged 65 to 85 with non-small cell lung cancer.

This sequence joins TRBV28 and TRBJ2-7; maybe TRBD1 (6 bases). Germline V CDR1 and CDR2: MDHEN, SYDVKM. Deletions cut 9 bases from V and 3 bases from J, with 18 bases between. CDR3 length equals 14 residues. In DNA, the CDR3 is TGTGCCAGGAGCACAGGGCAGATCAACTACGAGCAGTACTTC. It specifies CARSTGQINYEQYF.

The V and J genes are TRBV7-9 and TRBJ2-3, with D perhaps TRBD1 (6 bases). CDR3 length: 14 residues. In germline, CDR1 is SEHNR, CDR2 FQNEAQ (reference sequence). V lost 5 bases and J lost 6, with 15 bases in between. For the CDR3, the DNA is TGTGCCAGCAGCCCCGGACAGAAAGGGGATACGCAGTATTTT. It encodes CASSPGQKGDTQYF.

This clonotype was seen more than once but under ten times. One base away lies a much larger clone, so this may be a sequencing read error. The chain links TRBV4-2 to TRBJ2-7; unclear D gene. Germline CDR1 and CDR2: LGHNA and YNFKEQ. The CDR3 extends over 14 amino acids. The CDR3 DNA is TGTGTCAGCAGCCCGGAAATTACTAAGGATCTGCAGTACTTC. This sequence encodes CVSSPEITKDLQYF.

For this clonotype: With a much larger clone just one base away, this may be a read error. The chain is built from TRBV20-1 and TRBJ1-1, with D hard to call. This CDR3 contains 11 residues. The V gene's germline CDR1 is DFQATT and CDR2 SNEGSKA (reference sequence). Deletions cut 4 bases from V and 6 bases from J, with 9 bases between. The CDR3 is CSAMPSSEAFF. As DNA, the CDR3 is TGCAGTGCTATGCCGAGCTCTGAAGCTTTCTTT.

Here the CDR3 reads CAISEGLAEFQETQYF. CDR3 nucleotide sequence: TGTGCCATCAGTGAGGGACTAGCGGAGTTCCAAGAGACCCAGTACTTC. This sequence joins TRBV10-3 and TRBJ2-5; 10 bases are a match to TRBD2. The germline V gene encodes CDR1 ENHRY and CDR2 SYGVKD. The CDR3 totals 16 residues. Trimming removed 2 bases from V and 1 base from J; junction bases left unmatched: 4.

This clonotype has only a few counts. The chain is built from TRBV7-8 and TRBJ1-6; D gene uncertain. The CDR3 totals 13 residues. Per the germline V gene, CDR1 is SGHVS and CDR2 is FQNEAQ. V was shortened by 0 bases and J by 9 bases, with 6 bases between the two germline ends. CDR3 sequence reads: CASSLARPSPLHF. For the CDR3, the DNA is TGTGCCAGCAGCTTAGCGCGTCCTTCACCCCTCCACTTT.